This T cell receptor delta chain originates from a study of gamma-delta T cells after stem cell transplantation. The ends were cut back, 5 bases at V and 4 bases at J, with 20 bases in the middle. CDR3 length: 17 residues. The germline CDR1 and CDR2 sequences are TSWWSYY and QGS. TCRdb reanalysed the RT-PCR reads via CATT. The repertoire has roughly 12,000 delta-chain clones, about two fifths of them found once; the top ten carry around 2.8%. The chain joins TRDV1 to TRDJ2, with D maybe TRDD3 (6 bases). The clonotype originates from a human donor. It is not recorded whose cells these are; they may come from a transplant donor. The source material was gamma-delta T cells. This chain's CDR3 is CALGKGRGTLWTAQLFF. The CDR3 DNA sequence: TGTGCTCTTGGGAAGGGGAGGGGGACCCTTTGGACAGCACAACTCTTCTTT.